A selection of T cell receptor beta chains follows, all from one sample in a study of blood T cell repertoires in COVID-19. Produced via immunoSEQ multiplex PCR; TCRdb's table is partial and in-frame only. The profile shows about 140,000 clones, 85% of them singletons. Sample: peripheral blood. Receptor source: a man aged 50 to 60 with acute or convalescent COVID-19. The CDR3 runs from the conserved cysteine through the conserved F or W. D genes are given only for firm matches. Clone size, where shown, is once, few, many, or a class for clones that have expanded.

NA,TRBJ1-2,NA,TRBV5-1,CASTLSPGTGGAYGYTF,TGCGCCAGCACACTTTCCCCTGGAACCGGTGGGGCGTATGGCTACACCTTC
NA,TRBJ1-6,NA,TRBV19,CASSTRGPSYNSPLHF,TGTGCCAGTAGTACCAGGGGACCCTCCTATAATTCACCCCTCCACTTT
TRBD1,TRBJ1-2,NA,TRBV7-9,CASSPRARGPPNYGYTF,TGTGCCAGCAGCCCACGGGCCAGGGGGCCCCCTAACTATGGCTACACCTTC
TRBD1,TRBJ1-4,NA,TRBV12-3/TRBV12-4,CASSFSRDRKLFF,TGTGCCAGCAGTTTTAGCCGGGACAGAAAACTGTTTTTT
TRBD1,TRBJ2-7,NA,TRBV4-1,CASSQGSGGTYEQYF,TGCGCCAGCAGCCAAGGTTCAGGGGGAACCTACGAGCAGTACTTC
NA,TRBJ1-3,NA,TRBV3-1/TRBV3-2,CASSQAGGGSSGNTIYF,TGTGCCAGCAGCCAAGCGGGAGGGGGATCCTCTGGAAACACCATATATTTT
NA,TRBJ2-3,NA,TRBV7-2,CASSLAGGGLGDTQYF,TGTGCCAGCAGCTTAGCGGGAGGAGGGTTGGGAGATACGCAGTATTTT
TRBD1,TRBJ2-7,NA,TRBV6-1,CASSADRGDNSYEQYF,TGTGCCAGCAGTGCCGACAGGGGGGATAACTCCTACGAGCAGTACTTC
TRBD2,TRBJ2-1,NA,TRBV5-5,CASSLAIWGGGYNEQFF,TGTGCCAGCAGCTTGGCGATTTGGGGGGGAGGCTACAATGAGCAGTTCTTC
TRBD1,TRBJ2-7,NA,TRBV9,CASSVEVTGEYEQYF,TGTGCCAGCAGCGTAGAAGTGACAGGGGAATACGAGCAGTACTTC
TRBD1,TRBJ1-2,NA,TRBV6-5,CASSPRDRGNGYTF,TGTGCCAGCAGTCCTAGGGACAGGGGCAATGGCTACACCTTC
TRBD1,TRBJ1-6,NA,TRBV6-5,CASSRDRNSPLHF,TGTGCCAGCAGCCGGGACAGGAATTCACCCCTCCACTTT
NA,TRBJ1-5,once,TRBV14,CASSPTLHKRFNQPQHF,TGTGCCAGCAGCCCAACCCTTCACAAGCGATTCAATCAGCCCCAGCATTTT
NA,TRBJ1-2,NA,TRBV5-4,CASSLERFYGYTF,TGTGCCAGCAGCTTGGAACGGTTCTATGGCTACACCTTC
NA,TRBJ2-3,NA,TRBV29-1,CSAYGVDTQYF,TGCAGCGCCTACGGGGTGGATACGCAGTATTTT
TRBD2,TRBJ2-3,once,TRBV11-3,CASSFGGRLTDTQYF,TGTGCCAGCAGCTTTGGCGGGAGGTTGACAGATACGCAGTATTTT
NA,TRBJ2-7,NA,TRBV3-1/TRBV3-2,CASSQVPYSSYEQYF,TGTGCCAGCAGCCAAGTTCCTTATAGCTCCTACGAGCAGTACTTC
NA,TRBJ1-3,NA,TRBV7-9,CASSSMTGTGNTIYF,TGTGCCAGCAGCTCTATGACGGGAACAGGAAACACCATATATTTT
TRBD1,TRBJ1-2,NA,TRBV6-5,CASGPDRGTGYTF,TGTGCCAGCGGACCCGACAGGGGAACTGGCTACACCTTC
TRBD1,TRBJ2-7,few,TRBV19,CASKLGTGGFYEQYF,TGTGCCAGTAAACTAGGGACAGGGGGTTTCTACGAGCAGTACTTC
NA,TRBJ1-1,NA,TRBV5-5,CASSLAPGPNTEAFF,TGTGCCAGCAGCTTGGCTCCAGGTCCGAACACTGAAGCTTTCTTT
NA,TRBJ2-7,NA,TRBV6-5,CASRAAYEQYF,TGTGCCAGCAGGGCCGCCTACGAGCAGTACTTC
TRBD1,TRBJ1-4,NA,TRBV7-8,CASSPRQGGVKLFF,TGTGCCAGCAGCCCCCGACAGGGTGGTGTCAAACTGTTTTTT
NA,TRBJ1-1,NA,TRBV9,CASSVEPRQTNTEAFF,TGTGCCAGCAGCGTAGAGCCCCGACAGACAAACACTGAAGCTTTCTTT
TRBD1,TRBJ1-6,few,TRBV27,CASSSGQGSSPLHF,TGTGCCAGCAGCTCGGGACAGGGGTCTTCACCCCTCCACTTT
TRBD2,TRBJ2-1,NA,TRBV5-1,CASSFLAGAHNEQFF,TGCGCCAGCAGCTTTCTAGCGGGAGCCCACAATGAGCAGTTCTTC
TRBD1,TRBJ1-2,NA,TRBV11-2,CASSPRTGGNYGYTF,TGTGCCAGCAGCCCAAGGACAGGGGGAAACTATGGCTACACCTTC
NA,TRBJ1-2,NA,TRBV11-3,CASSLGTALTNYGYTF,TGTGCCAGCAGCTTAGGGACAGCCTTGACTAACTATGGCTACACCTTC
NA,TRBJ1-4,NA,TRBV18,CASSQGTGAEKLFF,TGTGCCAGCTCACAGGGGACTGGTGCCGAAAAACTGTTTTTT
NA,TRBJ2-5,NA,TRBV27,CASSSEGKTQYF,TGTGCCAGCAGTTCGGAGGGGAAGACCCAGTACTTC
NA,TRBJ1-3,NA,TRBV10-2,CASSIDRHSGNTIYF,TGCGCCAGCAGTATCGACAGGCACTCTGGAAACACCATATATTTT
TRBD1,TRBJ1-1,NA,TRBV9,CASSPTGTGGLGAFF,TGTGCCAGCAGCCCCACCGGGACAGGGGGCCTTGGGGCTTTCTTT
TRBD1,TRBJ1-2,NA,TRBV7-9,CATQTAVGQGNYGYTF,TGTGCAACCCAGACCGCCGTGGGACAGGGGAACTATGGCTACACCTTC
NA,TRBJ2-7,NA,TRBV14,CASSQDLVPSYEQYF,TGTGCCAGCAGCCAAGATCTTGTCCCCTCCTACGAGCAGTACTTC
TRBD1,TRBJ1-2,few,TRBV2,CASSPGTGGGYGYTF,TGTGCCAGCAGCCCCGGGACAGGGGGCGGCTATGGCTACACCTTC
TRBD1,TRBJ1-5,few,TRBV11-2,CASSLDQGARQPQHF,TGTGCCAGCAGCTTAGATCAGGGGGCAAGACAGCCCCAGCATTTT
NA,TRBJ2-1,NA,TRBV5-5,CASSTSGVAEQFF,TGTGCCAGCAGCACGTCAGGGGTTGCTGAGCAGTTCTTC
TRBD2,TRBJ2-7,NA,TRBV11-3,CASSSLAGDYEQYF,TGTGCCAGCAGCTCCCTAGCGGGAGACTACGAGCAGTACTTC
TRBD2,TRBJ2-5,NA,TRBV29-1,CSVAGGETQYF,TGCAGCGTTGCCGGGGGGGAGACCCAGTACTTC
NA,TRBJ1-2,NA,TRBV5-6,CASSLGRVGAGYTF,TGTGCCAGCAGCCTGGGACGGGTTGGGGCTGGCTACACCTTC